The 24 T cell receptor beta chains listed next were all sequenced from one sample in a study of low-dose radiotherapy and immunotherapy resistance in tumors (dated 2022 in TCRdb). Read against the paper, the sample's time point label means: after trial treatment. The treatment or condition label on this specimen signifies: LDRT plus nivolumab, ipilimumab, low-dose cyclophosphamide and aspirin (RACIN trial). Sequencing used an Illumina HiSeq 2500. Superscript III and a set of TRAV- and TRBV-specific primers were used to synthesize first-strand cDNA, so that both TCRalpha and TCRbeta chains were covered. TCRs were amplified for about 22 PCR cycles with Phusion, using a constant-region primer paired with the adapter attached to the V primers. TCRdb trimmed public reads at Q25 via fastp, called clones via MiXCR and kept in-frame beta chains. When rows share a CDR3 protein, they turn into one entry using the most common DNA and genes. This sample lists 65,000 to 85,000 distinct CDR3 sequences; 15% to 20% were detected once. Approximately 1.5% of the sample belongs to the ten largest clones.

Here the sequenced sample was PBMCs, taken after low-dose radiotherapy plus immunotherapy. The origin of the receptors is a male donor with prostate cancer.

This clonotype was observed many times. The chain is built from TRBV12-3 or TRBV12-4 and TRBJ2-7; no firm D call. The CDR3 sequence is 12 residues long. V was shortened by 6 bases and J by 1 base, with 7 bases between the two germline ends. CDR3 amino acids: CASRATSYEQYF. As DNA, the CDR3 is TGTGCCAGCAGAGCAACTTCCTACGAGCAGTACTTC.

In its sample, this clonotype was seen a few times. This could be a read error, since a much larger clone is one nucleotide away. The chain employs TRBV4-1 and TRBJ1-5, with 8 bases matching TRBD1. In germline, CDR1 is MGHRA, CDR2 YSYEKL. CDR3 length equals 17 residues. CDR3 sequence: CASSQEPQSGGGQPQLF. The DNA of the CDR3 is TGCGCCAGCAGCCAAGAACCGCAATCAGGGGGCGGTCAGCCCCAGCTTTTT.

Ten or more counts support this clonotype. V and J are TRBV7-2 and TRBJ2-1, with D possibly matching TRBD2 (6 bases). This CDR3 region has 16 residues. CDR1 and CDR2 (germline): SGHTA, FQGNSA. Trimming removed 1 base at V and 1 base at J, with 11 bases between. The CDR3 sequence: CASSLGAGNSYNEQFF. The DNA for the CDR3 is TGTGCCAGCAGCTTAGGGGCGGGAAATTCCTACAATGAGCAGTTCTTC.

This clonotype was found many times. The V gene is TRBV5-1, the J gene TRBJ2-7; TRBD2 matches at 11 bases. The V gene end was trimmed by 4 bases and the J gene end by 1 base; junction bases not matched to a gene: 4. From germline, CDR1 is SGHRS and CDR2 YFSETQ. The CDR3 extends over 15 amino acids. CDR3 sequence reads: CASSGTSGNSYEQYF. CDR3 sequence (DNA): TGCGCCAGCAGCGGGACTAGCGGAAATTCCTACGAGCAGTACTTC.

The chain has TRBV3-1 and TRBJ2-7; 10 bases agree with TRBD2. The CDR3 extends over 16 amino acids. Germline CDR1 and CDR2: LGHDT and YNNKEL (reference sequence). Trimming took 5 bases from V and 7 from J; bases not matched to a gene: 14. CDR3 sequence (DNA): TGTGCCAGCAGCTCCGCTAGCGGGAGAATTCCAGGGGAGCAGTACTTC. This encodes CASSSASGRIPGEQYF.

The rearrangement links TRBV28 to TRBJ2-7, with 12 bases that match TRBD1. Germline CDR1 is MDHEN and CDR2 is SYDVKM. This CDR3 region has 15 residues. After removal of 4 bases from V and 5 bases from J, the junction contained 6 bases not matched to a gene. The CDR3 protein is CASSWGGQGADEQYF. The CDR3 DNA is TGTGCCAGCAGTTGGGGGGGACAGGGGGCGGACGAGCAGTACTTC.

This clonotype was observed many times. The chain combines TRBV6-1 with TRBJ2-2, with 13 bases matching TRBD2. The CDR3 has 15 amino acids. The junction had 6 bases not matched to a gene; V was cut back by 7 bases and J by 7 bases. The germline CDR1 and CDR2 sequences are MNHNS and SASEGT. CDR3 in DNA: TGTGCCAGCACCGAGCGGACTAGCGGGAGCGGGGAGCTGTTTTTT. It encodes CASTERTSGSGELFF.

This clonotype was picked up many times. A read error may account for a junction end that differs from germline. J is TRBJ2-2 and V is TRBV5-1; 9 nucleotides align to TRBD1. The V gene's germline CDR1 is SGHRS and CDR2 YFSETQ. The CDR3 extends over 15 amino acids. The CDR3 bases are TGTGCCAGCAGCCCGGGACAGGGTAACACCGGGGAGCTGTTTTTT. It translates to CASSPGQGNTGELFF.

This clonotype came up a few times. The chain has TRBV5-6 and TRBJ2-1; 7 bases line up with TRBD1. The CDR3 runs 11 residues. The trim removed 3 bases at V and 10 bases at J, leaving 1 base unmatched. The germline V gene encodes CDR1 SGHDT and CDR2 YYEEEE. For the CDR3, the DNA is TGTGCCAGCAGCTCGACAGGGGAGCAGTTCTTC. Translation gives CASSSTGEQFF. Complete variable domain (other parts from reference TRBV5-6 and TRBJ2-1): DAGVTQSPTHLIKTRGQQVTLRCSPKSGHDTVSWYQQALGQGPQFIFQYYEEEERQRGNFPDRFSGHQFPNYSSELNVNALLLGDSALYLCASSSTGEQFFGPGTRLTVL.

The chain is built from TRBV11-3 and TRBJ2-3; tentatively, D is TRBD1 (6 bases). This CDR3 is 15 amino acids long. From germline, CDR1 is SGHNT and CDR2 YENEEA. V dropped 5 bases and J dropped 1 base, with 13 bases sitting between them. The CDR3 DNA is TGTGCCAGCAGCCCACAGGGCATGGGCACAGATACGCAGTATTTT. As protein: CASSPQGMGTDTQYF. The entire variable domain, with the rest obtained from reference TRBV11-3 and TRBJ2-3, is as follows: EAGVVQSPRYKIIEKKQPVAFWCNPISGHNTLYWYLQNLGQGPELLIRYENEEAVDDSQLPKDRFSAERLKGVDSTLKIQPAELGDSAVYLCASSPQGMGTDTQYFGPGTRLTVL.

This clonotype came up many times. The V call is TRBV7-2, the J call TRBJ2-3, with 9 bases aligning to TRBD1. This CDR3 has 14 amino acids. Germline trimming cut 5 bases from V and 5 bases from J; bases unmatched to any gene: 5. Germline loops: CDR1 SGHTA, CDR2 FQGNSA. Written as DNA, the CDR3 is TGTGCCAGCAGCCAGGACAGGGGAGTAGATACGCAGTATTTT. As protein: CASSQDRGVDTQYF.

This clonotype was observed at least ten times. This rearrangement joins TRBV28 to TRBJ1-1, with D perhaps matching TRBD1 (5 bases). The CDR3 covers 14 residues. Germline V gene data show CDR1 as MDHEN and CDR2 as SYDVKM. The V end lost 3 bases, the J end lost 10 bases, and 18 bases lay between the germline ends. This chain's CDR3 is CASSLIGTVSGAFF. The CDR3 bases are TGTGCCAGCAGTTTGATCGGGACCGTTAGTGGAGCTTTCTTT.

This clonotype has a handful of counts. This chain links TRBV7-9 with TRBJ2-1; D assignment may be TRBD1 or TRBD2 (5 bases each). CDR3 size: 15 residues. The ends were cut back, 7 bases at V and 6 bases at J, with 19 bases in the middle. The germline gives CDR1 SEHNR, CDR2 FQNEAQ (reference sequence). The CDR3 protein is CASNPTGAGTNEQFF. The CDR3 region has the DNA TGTGCCAGCAACCCAACCGGGGCAGGGACCAATGAGCAGTTCTTC. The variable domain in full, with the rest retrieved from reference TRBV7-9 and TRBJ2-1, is DTGVSQNPRHKITKRGQNVTFRCDPISEHNRLYWYRQTLGQGPEFLTYFQNEAQLEKSRLLSDRFSAERPKGSFSTLEIQRTEQGDSAMYLCASNPTGAGTNEQFFGPGTRLTVL.

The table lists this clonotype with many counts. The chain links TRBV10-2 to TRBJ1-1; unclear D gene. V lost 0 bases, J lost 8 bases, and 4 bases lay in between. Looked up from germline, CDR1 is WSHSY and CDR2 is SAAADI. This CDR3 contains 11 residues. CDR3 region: CASSESREAFF. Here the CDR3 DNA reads TGCGCCAGCAGTGAGTCACGGGAAGCTTTCTTT.

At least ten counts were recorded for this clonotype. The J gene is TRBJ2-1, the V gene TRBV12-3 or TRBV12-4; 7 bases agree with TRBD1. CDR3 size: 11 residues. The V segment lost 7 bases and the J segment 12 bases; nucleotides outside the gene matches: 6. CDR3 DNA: TGTGCCAGCAAAAAACAGGGGTTGCAGTTCTTC. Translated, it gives CASKKQGLQFF.

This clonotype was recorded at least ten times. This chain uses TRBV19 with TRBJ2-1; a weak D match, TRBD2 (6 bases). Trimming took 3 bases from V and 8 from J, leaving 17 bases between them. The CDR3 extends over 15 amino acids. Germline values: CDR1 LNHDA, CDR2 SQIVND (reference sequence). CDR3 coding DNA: TGTGCCAGTAGTATCGGACGGGAGTTTGGAGATGAGCAGTTCTTC. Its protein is CASSIGREFGDEQFF.

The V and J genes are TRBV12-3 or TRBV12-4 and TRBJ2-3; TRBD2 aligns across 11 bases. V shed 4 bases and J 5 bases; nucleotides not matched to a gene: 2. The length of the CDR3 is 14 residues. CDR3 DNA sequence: TGTGCCAGCAGTTCCCTAGCGGGAGGAGATACGCAGTATTTT. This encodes CASSSLAGGDTQYF.

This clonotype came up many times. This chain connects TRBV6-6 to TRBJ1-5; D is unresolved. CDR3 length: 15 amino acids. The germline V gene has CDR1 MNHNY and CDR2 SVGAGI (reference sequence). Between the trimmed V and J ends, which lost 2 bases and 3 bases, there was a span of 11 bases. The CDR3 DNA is TGTGCCAGCAGTTACGGCCAAGCATACAATCAGCCCCAGCATTTT. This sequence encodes CASSYGQAYNQPQHF.

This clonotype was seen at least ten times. The CDR3 sequence: CASSLAQGKGQGGYGYTF. The CDR3 nucleotides read TGCGCCAGCAGCTTGGCCCAGGGGAAAGGACAGGGCGGCTATGGCTACACCTTC. The V call is TRBV5-1, the J call TRBJ1-2, with 8 bases fitting TRBD1. CDR1 and CDR2 from the germline V gene are SGHRS and YFSETQ. With 0 bases clipped from V and 4 bases from J, the junction kept 14 bases outside the gene matches. There are 18 residues in the CDR3.

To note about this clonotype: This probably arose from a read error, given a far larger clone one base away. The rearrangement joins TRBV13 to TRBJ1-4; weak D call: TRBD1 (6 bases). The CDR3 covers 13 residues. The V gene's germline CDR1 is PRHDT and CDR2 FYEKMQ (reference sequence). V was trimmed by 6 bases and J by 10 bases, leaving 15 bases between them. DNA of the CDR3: TGTGCCAGCAGTTTACAGGGTAGGGGAAAACTGTTTTTT. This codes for CASSLQGRGKLFF.

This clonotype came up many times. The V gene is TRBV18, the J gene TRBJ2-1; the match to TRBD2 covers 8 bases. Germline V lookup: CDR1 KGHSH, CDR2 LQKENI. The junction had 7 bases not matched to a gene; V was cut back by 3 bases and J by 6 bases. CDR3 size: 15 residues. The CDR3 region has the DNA TGTGCCAGCTCACCCGCGGGACTAGGGGGCAATGAGCAGTTCTTC. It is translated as CASSPAGLGGNEQFF. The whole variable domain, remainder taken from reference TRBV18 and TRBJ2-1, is NAGVMQNPRHLVRRRGQEARLRCSPMKGHSHVYWYRQLPEEGLKFMVYLQKENIIDESGMPKERFSAEFPKEGPSILRIQQVVRGDSAAYFCASSPAGLGGNEQFFGPGTRLTVL.

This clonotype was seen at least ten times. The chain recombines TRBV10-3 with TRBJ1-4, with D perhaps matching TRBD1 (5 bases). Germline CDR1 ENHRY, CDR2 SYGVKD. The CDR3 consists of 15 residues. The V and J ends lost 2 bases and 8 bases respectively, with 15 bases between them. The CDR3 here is CAISERDGPGEKLFF. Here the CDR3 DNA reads TGTGCCATCAGTGAGAGGGACGGTCCGGGGGAAAAACTGTTTTTT.

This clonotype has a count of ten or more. The CDR3 DNA reads as TGCAGCGCCGAGGGAGGCGGCGCTGAGCAGTTCTTC. Protein sequence: CSAEGGGAEQFF. The chain has TRBV29-1 and TRBJ2-1; TRBD2 might be the D (6 bases). V lost 7 bases and J 9 bases, leaving 16 bases between the germline ends. CDR1 is SQVTM and CDR2 is ANQGSEA in the germline V gene. The CDR3 totals 12 residues.

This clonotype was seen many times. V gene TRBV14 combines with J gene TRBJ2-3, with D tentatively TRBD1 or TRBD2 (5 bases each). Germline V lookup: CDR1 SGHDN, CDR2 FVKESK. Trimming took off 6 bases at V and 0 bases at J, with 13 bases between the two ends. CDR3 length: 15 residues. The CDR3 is CASRGDRSSTDTQYF. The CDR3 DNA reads TGTGCCAGCAGGGGGGACCGAAGTAGCACAGATACGCAGTATTTT.